What follows describes a single TCR beta chain. This sample was taken from a study of blood T cell repertoires in COVID-19. Study in general: The cDNA or gDNA used as material had been derived from T cells, B-cell-depleted T cells, or PBMCs.

Sequencing was performed with immunoSEQ multiplex PCR; in TCRdb, only in-frame clones are kept and a portion is missing. The data show fewer than 350,000 clones, 85% seen once. There are 17 residues in the CDR3. The V end lost 0 bases, the J end lost 0 bases, and 12 bases lay between the germline ends. Germline values: CDR1 LGHNA, CDR2 YSLEER. Participant-reported clinical history was the basis for cohort assignment. The receptor was isolated from a woman between 50 and 59 years old who had recovered from COVID-19. Sequenced: PBMCs or T cells enriched from blood (not recorded which). The rearrangement uses TRBV4-3 and TRBJ2-1; TRBD2 might be the D (5 bases). The CDR3 is CASSQDTAGLSYNEQFF. CDR3 nucleotide sequence: TGCGCCAGCAGCCAAGATACGGCGGGTCTCTCCTACAATGAGCAGTTCTTC.